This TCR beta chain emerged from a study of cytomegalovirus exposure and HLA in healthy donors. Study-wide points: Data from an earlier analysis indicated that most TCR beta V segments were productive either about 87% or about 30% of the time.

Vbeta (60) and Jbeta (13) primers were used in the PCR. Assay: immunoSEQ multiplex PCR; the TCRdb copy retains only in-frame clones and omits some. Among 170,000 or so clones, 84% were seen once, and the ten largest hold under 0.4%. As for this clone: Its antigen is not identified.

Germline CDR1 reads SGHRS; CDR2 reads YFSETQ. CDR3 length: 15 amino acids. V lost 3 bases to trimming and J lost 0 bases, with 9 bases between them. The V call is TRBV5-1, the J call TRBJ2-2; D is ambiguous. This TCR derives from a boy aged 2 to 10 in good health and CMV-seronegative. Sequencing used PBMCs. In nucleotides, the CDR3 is TGCGCCAGCAGCTACGATACAACGAACACCGGGGAGCTGTTTTTT. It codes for CASSYDTTNTGELFF.